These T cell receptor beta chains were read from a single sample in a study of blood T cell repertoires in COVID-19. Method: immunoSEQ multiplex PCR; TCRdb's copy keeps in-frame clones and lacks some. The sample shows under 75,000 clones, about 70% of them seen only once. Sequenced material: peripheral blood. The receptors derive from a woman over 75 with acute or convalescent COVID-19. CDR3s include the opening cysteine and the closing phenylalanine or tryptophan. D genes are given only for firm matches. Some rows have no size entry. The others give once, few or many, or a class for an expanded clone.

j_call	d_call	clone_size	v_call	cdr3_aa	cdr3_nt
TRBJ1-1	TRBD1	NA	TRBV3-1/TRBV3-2	CASRPRDRGNTEAFF	TGTGCCAGCAGACCCCGGGACAGAGGGAACACTGAAGCTTTCTTT
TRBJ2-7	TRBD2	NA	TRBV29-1	CSAGAAGEQYF	TGCAGCGCTGGGGCAGCGGGAGAGCAGTACTTC
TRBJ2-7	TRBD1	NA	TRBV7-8	CASSRPGQGIYEQYF	TGTGCCAGCAGCCGGCCGGGACAGGGAATCTACGAGCAGTACTTC
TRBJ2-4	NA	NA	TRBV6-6	CASSHGTRGRRKNIQYF	TGTGCCAGCAGTCACGGGACTAGGGGGCGTCGCAAAAACATTCAGTACTTC
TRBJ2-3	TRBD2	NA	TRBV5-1	CASSPLAGATDTQYF	TGCGCCAGCAGCCCGCTAGCGGGAGCAACAGATACGCAGTATTTT
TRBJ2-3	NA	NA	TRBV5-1	CASSLGQGATDTQYF	TGCGCCAGCAGCTTGGGGCAAGGGGCCACAGATACGCAGTATTTT
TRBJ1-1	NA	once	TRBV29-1	CSVAGQPSTEAFF	TGCAGCGTCGCCGGACAGCCTAGCACTGAAGCTTTCTTT
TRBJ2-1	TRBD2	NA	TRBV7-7	CASSLGLAGGDNEQFF	TGTGCTAGCAGCTTAGGACTAGCGGGAGGCGACAATGAGCAGTTCTTC
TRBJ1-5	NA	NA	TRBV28	CASNPAGKQLPQHF	TGTGCCAGCAACCCGGCGGGTAAGCAGCTGCCCCAGCATTTT
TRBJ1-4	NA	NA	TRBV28	CASSLTGGSNEKLFF	TGTGCCAGCAGCCTCACGGGGGGCTCTAATGAAAAACTGTTTTTT
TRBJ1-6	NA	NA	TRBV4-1	CASSRLPDILNSPLHF	TGCGCCAGCAGCCGCCTCCCGGACATCCTGAATTCACCCCTCCACTTT
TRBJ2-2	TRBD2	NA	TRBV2	CASRRGGPGTGELFF	TGTGCCAGCCGACGGGGAGGGCCGGGCACCGGGGAGCTGTTTTTT
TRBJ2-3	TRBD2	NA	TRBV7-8	CASSLVMVAGATSTDTQYF	TGTGCCAGCAGCTTAGTGATGGTAGCGGGAGCTACGAGCACAGATACGCAGTATTTT
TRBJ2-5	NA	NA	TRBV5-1	CASRRDTQETQYF	TGCGCCAGCAGACGGGACACCCAAGAGACCCAGTACTTC
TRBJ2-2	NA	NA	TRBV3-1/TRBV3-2	CASSQDIGELFF	TGTGCCAGCAGCCAAGATATCGGGGAGCTGTTTTTT
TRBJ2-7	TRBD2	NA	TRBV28	CASSTPGLAGAITYEQYF	TGTGCCAGCAGCACCCCCGGACTAGCGGGTGCTATTACCTACGAGCAGTACTTC
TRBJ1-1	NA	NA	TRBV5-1	CASSLGAGKWDTEAFF	TGCGCCAGCAGCTTGGGGGCCGGAAAGTGGGACACTGAAGCTTTCTTT
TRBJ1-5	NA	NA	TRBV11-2	CASSGSNQPQHF	TGTGCCAGCAGCGGCAGCAATCAGCCCCAGCATTTT
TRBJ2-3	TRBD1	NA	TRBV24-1	CATSDPAQGVIDTQYF	TGTGCCACCAGTGACCCAGCACAGGGGGTAATAGATACGCAGTATTTT
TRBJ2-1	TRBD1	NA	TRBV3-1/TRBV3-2	CASSQDRGEQFF	TGTGCCAGCAGCCAAGACAGGGGGGAGCAGTTCTTC
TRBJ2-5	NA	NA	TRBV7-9	CASSLGQGETQYF	TGTGCCAGCAGCTTAGGGCAGGGGGAGACCCAGTACTTC
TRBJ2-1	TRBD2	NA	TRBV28	CASSLPSGGREQFF	TGTGCCAGCAGTTTACCTAGCGGGGGGAGGGAGCAGTTCTTC
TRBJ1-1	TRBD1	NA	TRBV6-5	CASSKRRDSYTEAFF	TGTGCCAGCAGTAAACGCAGGGACAGCTACACTGAAGCTTTCTTT
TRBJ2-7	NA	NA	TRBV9	CASSVQGVPYEQYF	TGTGCCAGCAGCGTACAGGGTGTCCCCTACGAGCAGTACTTC
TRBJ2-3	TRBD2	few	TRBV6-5	CASSYSMTSRDTQYF	TGTGCCAGCAGTTACTCGATGACTAGCAGAGATACGCAGTATTTT
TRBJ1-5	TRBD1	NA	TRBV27	CASSRGKGGANSYQPQHF	TGTGCCAGCAGTCGGGGGAAAGGGGGCGCGAATAGTTATCAGCCCCAGCATTTT
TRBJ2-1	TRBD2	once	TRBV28	CASSLRGASGRPSEQFF	TGTGCCAGCAGTTTAAGAGGCGCTAGCGGGAGACCTAGTGAGCAGTTCTTC
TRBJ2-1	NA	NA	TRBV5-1	CASSLVGGGGEQFF	TGCGCCAGCAGCTTGGTAGGTGGGGGAGGTGAGCAGTTCTTC
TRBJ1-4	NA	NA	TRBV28	CASSQGSHEKLFF	TGTGCCAGCAGTCAGGGCTCCCATGAAAAACTGTTTTTT
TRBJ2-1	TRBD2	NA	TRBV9	CASSVLGGVYEQFF	TGTGCCAGCAGCGTACTTGGGGGGGTCTATGAGCAGTTCTTC
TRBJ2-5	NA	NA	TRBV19	CASSWGQTQYF	TGTGCCAGTAGTTGGGGGCAGACCCAGTACTTC
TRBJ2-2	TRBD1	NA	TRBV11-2	CASRKGTANTGELFF	TGTGCCAGCAGGAAAGGGACAGCGAACACCGGGGAGCTGTTTTTT
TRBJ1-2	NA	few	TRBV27	CASSSPRDTVNYGYTF	TGTGCCAGCAGTTCTCCGAGGGACACCGTTAACTATGGCTACACCTTC
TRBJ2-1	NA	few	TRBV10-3	CAISVELNEQFF	TGTGCCATCAGTGTAGAACTCAATGAGCAGTTCTTC
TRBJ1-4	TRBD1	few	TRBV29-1	CSVEPRGWNEKLFF	TGCAGCGTAGAACCCAGGGGGTGGAATGAAAAACTGTTTTTT
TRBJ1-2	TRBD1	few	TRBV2	CASRGQFSYGYTF	TGTGCCAGCAGGGGACAGTTCTCCTATGGCTACACCTTC
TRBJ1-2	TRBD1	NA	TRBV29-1	CSVGMGQGAINYGYTF	TGCAGCGTTGGAATGGGACAGGGGGCTATTAACTATGGCTACACCTTC
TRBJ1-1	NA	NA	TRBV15	CATSRDTGFTEAFF	TGTGCCACCAGCAGAGACACGGGATTCACTGAAGCTTTCTTT
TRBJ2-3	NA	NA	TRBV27	CASSLKFSGSTLYF	TGTGCCAGCAGTTTAAAGTTTAGCGGCAGTACGTTGTATTTT
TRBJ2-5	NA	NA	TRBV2	CATSLLGGQETQYF	TGTGCCACCTCGCTGCTAGGGGGTCAAGAGACCCAGTACTTC
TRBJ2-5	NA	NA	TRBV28	CASSLGAAVGGQETQYF	TGTGCCAGCAGTTTAGGAGCGGCAGTCGGGGGCCAAGAGACCCAGTACTTC
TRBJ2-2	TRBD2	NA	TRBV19	CASSSRTSGGVTGELFF	TGTGCCAGTAGTAGCAGGACTAGCGGAGGGGTGACCGGGGAGCTGTTTTTT
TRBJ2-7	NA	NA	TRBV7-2	CASSGGSGYEQYF	TGTGCCAGCAGCGGAGGTAGCGGATACGAGCAGTACTTC
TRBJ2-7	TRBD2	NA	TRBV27	CASKDSGSYEQYF	TGTGCCAGCAAGGATAGCGGGAGTTACGAGCAGTACTTC
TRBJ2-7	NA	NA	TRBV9	CASSPGQISYEQYF	TGTGCCAGCAGCCCCGGACAGATCTCCTACGAGCAGTACTTC
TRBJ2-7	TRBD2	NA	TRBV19	CASSSGSSYEQYF	TGTGCCAGTAGTAGCGGGAGCTCCTACGAGCAGTACTTC
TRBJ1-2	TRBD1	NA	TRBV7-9	CASSFGQVANYGYTF	TGTGCCAGCAGCTTTGGACAGGTAGCTAACTATGGCTACACCTTC
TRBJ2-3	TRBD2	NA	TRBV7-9	CASSQGLAATDTQYF	TGTGCCAGCAGCCAAGGACTAGCGGCCACAGATACGCAGTATTTT
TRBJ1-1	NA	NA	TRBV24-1	CATSDGDSGAFF	TGTGCCACCAGTGATGGGGACTCCGGAGCTTTCTTT
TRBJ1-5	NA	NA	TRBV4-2	CASSQAGGGRQPQHF	TGTGCCAGCAGCCAGGCAGGCGGGGGGCGTCAGCCCCAGCATTTT
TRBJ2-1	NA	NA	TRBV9	CASSVGDSTYNEQFF	TGTGCCAGCAGCGTAGGGGACTCGACCTACAATGAGCAGTTCTTC
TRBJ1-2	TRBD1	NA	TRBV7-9	CASSLTGTGYYGYTF	TGTGCCAGCAGCTTAACCGGGACAGGGTACTATGGCTACACCTTC
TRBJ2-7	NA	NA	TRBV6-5	CASSYSNPGSEQYF	TGTGCCAGCAGTTACTCGAATCCGGGGTCCGAGCAGTACTTC
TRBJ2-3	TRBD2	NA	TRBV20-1	CSASLAGGSDTQYF	TGCAGTGCTAGTCTAGCGGGAGGTTCAGATACGCAGTATTTT
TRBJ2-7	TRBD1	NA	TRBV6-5	CASSSGQGTYEQYF	TGTGCCAGCAGTTCGGGACAGGGCACCTACGAGCAGTACTTC
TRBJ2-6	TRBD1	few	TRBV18	CASSQGTGGAGANVLTF	TGTGCCAGCTCACAAGGGACAGGGGGCGCTGGGGCCAACGTCCTGACTTTC
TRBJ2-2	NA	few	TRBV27	CASSSYRRGNTGELFF	TGTGCCAGCAGTTCCTACAGGAGGGGGAACACCGGGGAGCTGTTTTTT
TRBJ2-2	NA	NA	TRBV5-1	CASTRRAGSTGELFF	TGCGCCAGCACACGGCGAGCAGGGTCCACCGGGGAGCTGTTTTTT
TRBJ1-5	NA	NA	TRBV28	CASSLPPLSSSNQPQHF	TGTGCCAGCAGTTTACCCCCGCTTAGTTCTAGCAATCAGCCCCAGCATTTT